What follows describes a single T cell receptor (beta chain). Its antigen remains unknown. The CDR3 extends over 11 amino acids. The V and J ends lost 4 bases and 4 bases respectively, with 4 bases between them. Germline V gene lookup returns CDR1 LNHNV and CDR2 YYDKDF (reference sequence). This entry comes from a study of cytomegalovirus exposure and HLA in healthy donors. Study in general: Clustering assigned 81% of the roughly 400 genotyped donors to the Caucasian-associated ancestry cluster.

With 60 Vbeta and 13 Jbeta primers, the PCR was carried out. The assay was immunoSEQ multiplex PCR, and TCRdb's table has in-frame clones only and misses some. The sample yields approximately 160,000 clones, just over 75% seen once. The study's findings and limits: An analysis done earlier found most TCR beta V segments productive about 87% or about 30% of the time. By a later analysis, the bulk of CMV-associated TCR beta chains appeared HLA-restricted.

The rearrangement uses TRBV15 and TRBJ1-2; no clear D gene. The material sequenced was PBMCs. This TCR was recovered from a woman younger than 45 in good health and CMV-seropositive. The CDR3 is CATSTPYGYTF. CDR3 coding DNA: TGTGCCACCAGCACTCCCTATGGCTACACCTTC.